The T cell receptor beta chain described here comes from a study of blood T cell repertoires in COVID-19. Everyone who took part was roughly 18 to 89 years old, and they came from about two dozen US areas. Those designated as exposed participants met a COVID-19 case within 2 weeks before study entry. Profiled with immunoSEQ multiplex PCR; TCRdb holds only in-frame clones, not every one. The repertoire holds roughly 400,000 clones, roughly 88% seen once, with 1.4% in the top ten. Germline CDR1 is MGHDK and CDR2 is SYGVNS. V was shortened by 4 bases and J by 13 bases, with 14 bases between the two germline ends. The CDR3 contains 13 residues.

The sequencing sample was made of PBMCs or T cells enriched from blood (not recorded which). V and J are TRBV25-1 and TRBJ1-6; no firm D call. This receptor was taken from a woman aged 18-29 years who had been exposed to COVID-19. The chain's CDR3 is CASSGAGMVPLHF. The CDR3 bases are TGTGCCAGCAGTGGGGCGGGAATGGTCCCCCTCCACTTT.